This TCR beta chain was recorded in a study of regulatory T cells in long-lasting Graves disease (dated by TCRdb to the early 2020s). For the wider study: Persistent Graves' disease was defined as antithyroid drug treatment for over 5 years with persistently positive TSH receptor autoantibodies. This study used TCR sequencing and RNA sequencing of peripheral blood to compare persistent Graves' disease patients against newly diagnosed Graves' disease patients. The study took place in China and was registered as a clinical trial. A total of around 35 samples underwent TCR sequencing: around 13 from persistent and roughly 20 from newly diagnosed Graves' disease patients. On average, persistent Graves' disease patients in the clinical cohort had been on antithyroid drugs for roughly 11 years.

Libraries were made using multiplex PCR. The listed sequencing device is Illumina HiSeq 4000. iRepertoire HTBI primers and Arm-PCR amplification of CDR3 regions were used to construct TCR beta libraries. Gel purification was performed on PCR products prior to sequencing. Turning to the authors' computational methods: A total of 62 TRBV and under 15 TRBJ segments were identified across samples and were used for gene usage analysis of CDR3 amino acid clonotypes. Filtered high-quality paired reads were merged into contigs using COPE and FqMerger. BLAST was used to align contigs to IMGT TRBV, TRBD and TRBJ reference genes, and CDR3 was defined according to IMGT. Clonotypes above 0.1% frequency were classified as highly expanded clones. Shannon entropy served as the measure of repertoire diversity, while the Gini coefficient captured V-J evenness. A clonotype found in more than one individual was treated as public. The public reads were quality trimmed at Q25 with fastp and then assembled into clones with MiXCR by TCRdb, keeping productive beta chains. Rows with one shared CDR3 protein collapse into an entry with the most common genes and DNA. The V and J calls follow TCRdb's processing rather than the paper's. The sample table lists approximately 470,000 distinct CDR3 sequences, less than 25% of them with a count of one. Of the sample, roughly 8% is held by the ten largest clones.

Reading the label with the study, this specimen's time point is: persistent/refractory GD, antithyroid drugs over 5 years with positive TRAb. RNA was extracted from PBMCs in TRIzol for both TCR sequencing and RNA sequencing. The diagnosis of Graves' disease was made according to American Thyroid Association guidelines. Recruitment of patients was carried out at an endocrinology department in Xi'an, China. From each patient, approximately 10 milliliters of peripheral blood was collected into an EDTA anticoagulant tube. Ficoll Paque Plus density gradient separation was used to isolate PBMCs, and no further T cell sorting was done. RNA quality was checked with an Agilent 2100 Bioanalyzer and agarose gel, and concentration with a NanoDrop 2000. Summary of the overall study and its limitations: Sequencing and analysis were limited to the TCR beta chain. Persistent patients shared more public clonotypes among themselves (under 3,000) than newly diagnosed patients did (about 970). Because the primary lesion, thyroid tissue, could not be accessed, the study looked at peripheral blood alone. Compared with newly diagnosed patients, patients with persistent Graves' disease had lower TCR Shannon entropy and fewer highly expanded clones, which suggests clonal expansion. The authors acknowledged the small sample size as a limitation that may reduce accuracy. Persistent disease showed preferential use of TRBV28, TRBJ1-2 and TRBJ2-5, whereas newly diagnosed disease favored TRBV20-1 and TRBJ2-1.

This clonotype was recorded many times. Its antigen is unknown. The record has no base qualities; no much larger clone is one base away. From a lookup of the germline V gene, CDR1 and CDR2 are SNHLY and FYNNEI. Trimmed from V: 4 bases; trimmed from J: 4 bases; junction bases lacking a gene match: 4. The CDR3 goes from the cysteine to the phenylalanine over 14 residues. Only CDR3 DNA remains: 42 bases, in frame from the first base. The sequencing used peripheral blood mononuclear cells (PBMCs), collected when the disease was refractory, from a patient treated with antithyroid drugs. This receptor was obtained from a female donor with Graves disease. The receptor chain draws on TRBV2 and TRBJ1-5; 7 central bases correspond to TRBD1. The DNA reads as follows: TGTGCCAGCAGTGTGGGGACAGTGAATCAGCCCCAGCATTTT. Its protein reads: CASSVGTVNQPQHF. Beyond the CDR3, the reference TRBV2 and TRBJ1-5 genes provide the residues; the full variable domain reads: EPEVTQTPSHQVTQMGQEVILRCVPISNHLYFYWYRQILGQKVEFLVSFYNNEISEKSEIFDDQFSVERPDGSNFTLKIRSTKLEDSAMYFCASSVGTVNQPQHFGDGTRLSIL.